This TCR beta chain was recorded in a study of cytomegalovirus exposure and HLA in healthy donors. About the study: One earlier analysis, a look at about 179 million T cells, found some 120 million unique TCR beta sequences.

This CDR3 contains 15 residues. Germline lookup yields CDR1 SGDLS and CDR2 YYNGEE. V was pared by 0 bases and J by 7 bases, with 1 base of the junction left unmatched. Study results and caveats: Later analysis showed most CMV-associated TCR beta chains appearing HLA-restricted. It is likely that the observed cluster of highly shared sequence variants was a sequencing artifact.

In the case of this clone: Its matching antigen is unknown.

The primer mix had 60 Vbeta and 13 Jbeta primers. The protocol was immunoSEQ multiplex PCR, while the TCRdb copy is restricted to in-frame clones and leaves out a portion. The table records tens of thousands of clones, under 85% of them present only once. As for the donors, each was a healthy bone marrow donor. Sequencing was done on a sample of PBMCs. The origin of this receptor is a man aged 45-60 years in good health and CMV-seropositive. The chain is built from TRBV9 and TRBJ1-6; 10 nucleotides match TRBD1. CDR3 protein: CASSVVGQGNSPLHF. For the CDR3, the DNA is TGTGCCAGCAGCGTAGTGGGACAGGGGAATTCACCCCTCCACTTT.